The present TCR beta chain was sequenced within a study of beta chain features in type 1 diabetes. Between the trimmed V and J ends, which lost 0 bases and 5 bases, there was a span of 14 bases. Germline-derived CDR1 and CDR2 are SGHRS and YFSETQ. CDR3 length equals 15 residues. The whole isolated RNA underwent reverse transcription, so sequencing captured expressed TCRB transcripts. The assay was immunoSEQ multiplex PCR, and TCRdb's table has in-frame clones only and misses some. The table has fewer than 650,000 clones, 15% to 17% seen once; the top ten hold approximately 0.087%. Sequencing used naive CD4+ T cells from blood. V and J are TRBV5-1 and TRBJ2-5; a possible D gene is TRBD2 (5 bases). This TCR derives from a man between 18 and 35 years old in good health. The CDR3: CASSLERSSGETQYF. The CDR3 coding sequence is TGCGCCAGCAGCTTGGAGAGAAGTTCGGGGGAGACCCAGTACTTC.